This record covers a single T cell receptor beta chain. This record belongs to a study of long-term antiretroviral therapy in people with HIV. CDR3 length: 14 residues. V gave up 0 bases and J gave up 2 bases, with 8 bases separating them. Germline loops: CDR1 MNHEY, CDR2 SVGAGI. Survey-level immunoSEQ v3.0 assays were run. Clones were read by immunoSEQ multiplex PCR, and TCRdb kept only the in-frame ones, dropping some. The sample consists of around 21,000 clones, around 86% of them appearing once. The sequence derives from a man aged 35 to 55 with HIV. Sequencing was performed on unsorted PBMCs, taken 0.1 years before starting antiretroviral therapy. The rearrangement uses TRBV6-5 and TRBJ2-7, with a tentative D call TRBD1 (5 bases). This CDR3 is CASSYSSGPYEQYF. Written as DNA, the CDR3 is TGTGCCAGCAGTTACTCTTCAGGGCCCTACGAGCAGTACTTC.